The clone carrying this T cell receptor (beta chain) has more than one count but fewer than ten. Its antigen is unidentified. V lost 3 bases and J 5 bases, leaving 17 bases between the germline ends. There are 16 residues in the CDR3. CDR1 is SGHTS, CDR2 YDEGEE, per germline. These data belong to a study of T cells in Graves' hyperthyroidism and ophthalmopathy. Study-level points and caveats: Model predictions of ophthalmopathy came a median around 7.1 months before onset.

From RNA transcripts, TCR beta CDR3 regions were amplified. HTBI primers were used for first-round RT-PCR of the TCR CDR3. One entry per CDR3 protein, called by TCRdb with MiXCR from the multiplex PCR reads. The sample holds 800,000 or so distinct CDR3 sequences; 38% are singletons and the top ten take about 8.9%. The receptor was derived from a man aged 18 to 30 with Graves' hyperthyroidism. Sample: blood. The rearrangement uses TRBV5-8 and TRBJ1-4, with D hard to call. The CDR3 nucleotides are TGTGCCAGCAGCTGGGGAAACACAGTACAGAATGAAAAACTGTTTTTT. Protein product: CASSWGNTVQNEKLFF.